This T cell receptor beta chain was captured in a study of cytomegalovirus exposure and HLA in healthy donors (dated by TCRdb to about 2017). Concerning the study at large: In an earlier analysis of roughly 590 of the donors, around 300 Gb of sequence data and 90 million to 120 million unique TCR beta sequences from roughly 180 million T cells were reported. Approximately 310 gigabases of sequencing data and 70 million to 95 million unique TCR sequences made up an early release that covered several hundred HLA-typed donors. Of the roughly 390 genotyped donors, about 84% fell in the genetic ancestry cluster associated with self-reported Caucasian donors. The study aimed to test whether cataloging public T cell receptors could reveal signatures of past pathogen exposure. The T cell repertoires of 550 to 850 subjects were profiled by immunosequencing and related to cytomegalovirus serostatus. Along with the roughly 670-subject first cohort, a separate validation cohort of around 110 different subjects was used. The study combined high-throughput TCR immunosequencing, statistical association of individual TCRs with disease status, and machine learning to predict cytomegalovirus infection status. A later analysis re-examined previously published TCR beta repertoires from more than 650 donors and added high-resolution HLA genotyping to investigate patterns of TCR occurrence. The later analysis used no new phenotypic data to find candidate immune exposures, relying instead on TCR beta sequences and their occurrence across donors. To decide whether each TCR beta V gene segment behaved as functional or pseudogenic, an earlier analysis of over 500 of the donors relied on high-throughput TCR beta sequencing. Alongside the repertoire data, information on donor age, sex, ethnicity and CMV serostatus was compiled. A later genetic analysis took genome-wide SNP genotypes for about 55% of the 666 donors and used that subset as a discovery cohort. Every repertoire in the discovery cohort had been generated on one and the same sequencing platform. HLA typing covered class I and class II loci at four-digit resolution. The number of typed donors differed by locus: roughly 620-630 for A, B, C, DRB1 and DQB1; approximately 520 for DQA1; approximately 600 for DPA1; and about 450 for DPB1. A few DR-DQ haplotypes were treated as single units for association and clustering because of strong linkage in the cohort. Among some 400 genotyped donors of the cohort, an average of around 240,000 unique TCR beta nucleotide sequences was sequenced per donor, of which 15% to 20% were non-productive.

The full study reports these points: Roughly uniform sequencing depth across donors was assumed in presence/absence analyses, although this assumption may not hold. In vitro tests confirmed that a few of the cytomegalovirus-associated TCR beta chains recognize cytomegalovirus antigens. Because the 87-base-pair reads could not distinguish some IMGT-functional V segments, including TRBV6-2 and TRBV6-3, those segments were excluded. A cluster of highly shared sequence variants was judged likely to be a technical artifact of the sequencing pipeline. In a later analysis, most CMV-associated TCR beta chains were found to appear HLA-restricted, with HLA associations seemingly driven largely by CMV exposure. In a later analysis, the rate of TCR association differed among HLA loci, with DRB1 alleles having the most associated TCRs and HLA-C alleles having the fewest. For the cohort, immune exposure information was limited to CMV serostatus. The study gave a list of some 150 TCR beta chains associated with cytomegalovirus. Specific HLA alleles were associated with around 18,000 TCR beta sequences at a false discovery rate of 0.05 in a later analysis. In an earlier analysis of some 500 of the donors, most TCR beta V segments appeared in productive rearrangements about 87% or about 30% of the time, broadly matching IMGT annotations. The classifier was reported to diagnose cytomegalovirus status with high specificity and sensitivity in both the original and validation cohorts. Strong co-occurrence of HLA alleles, especially DR and DQ, made assigning TCR associations to individual alleles difficult. Only TCR beta chains were sequenced in this cohort, and the absence of alpha or paired-chain data limited detectable features. The authors suggested that the approach could potentially be generalized to other disease states and immunological phenotypes. Most TCR sequences were observed very rarely across donors, whereas some public TCRs were present in many individuals. HLA typing was unavailable for some donors at each locus, so association tests used only the typed subset. Several of the top co-occurrence clusters appeared to be linked to parvovirus B19, influenza, CMV and Epstein-Barr virus, according to a later analysis. In a later analysis, HLA-associated TCR beta chains were found to be more clonally expanded and to have lower generation probabilities than equally common non-associated chains. A further reported finding was that TCR beta sequences accurately predicted the HLA-A and HLA-B alleles for most subjects in the first cohort. A later genetic analysis reported fewer N-insertions in productive TCRs among donors in an Asian-associated ancestry cluster than the roughly 690-donor mean. Because counts were too low, fewer than 20 rarely observed V segments, including chromosome 9 orphons, were excluded from the earlier analysis of around 590 of the donors. Correlated functional status among segregating V segments might reflect linkage disequilibrium, but an unknown experimental factor could not be ruled out. V-gene and J-gene trimming of TCR beta chains was associated with a missense DCLRE1C variant in a later genetic analysis, and the association was replicated in an independent cohort.

The library was generated by the immunoSEQ multiplex PCR assay. For the multiplex PCR, a mixture combining 60 forward primers for TCR Vbeta segments and 13 reverse primers for TCR Jbeta segments was used. The CDR3 region of rearranged TCR beta genes was amplified from genomic DNA by a multiplex PCR assay. The Illumina HiSeq System was used to sequence the amplified TCR beta libraries as 87-base-pair reads. The study's own analysis went as follows. A later analysis counted tens of millions of unique TCR beta chains across the 700 or so repertoires, and some 11 million of these chains were shared by at least two donors. Raw reads were error-corrected and collapsed into unique sequences with a nearest-neighbor algorithm that merged closely related sequences to remove PCR and sequencing errors. Alignment of CDR3 sequences to IMGT reference sequences was used to assign V, D and J gene segments. For a sequence to be retained, a match of at least six nucleotides was required to both a V gene segment and a J gene segment. A rearrangement counted as productive if the CDR3 had no stop codons and remained in frame with V and J, and every other rearrangement counted as non-productive. Following IMGT convention, CDR3 was defined as the stretch from the second conserved V-encoded cysteine to the conserved J-encoded phenylalanine. The earlier analysis of a few hundred of the donors excluded sequences that lacked an unambiguous match to a single V gene segment. An earlier analysis of 450 to 650 of the donors called V segments functional above 56.7% productive rearrangements and segregating when the between-donor standard deviation exceeded 5%. A statistical classification framework was built for diagnosing cytomegalovirus status from the catalog of TCR beta chain sequences. In a later analysis, V and J genes were assigned by comparing TCR nucleotide sequences against IMGT/GENE-DB human TR gene sequences. A later analysis assigned CDR3 sequences and most-parsimonious VDJ recombination scenarios with the TCRdist pipeline. A later analysis defined each TCR beta chain by its CDR3 amino acid sequence plus V-gene family, and excluded reads lacking a unique V-gene family. A later analysis removed nearly 600 highly shared, low-generation-probability nucleotide sequences to deal with suspected cross-contamination and a sequencing artifact. A later analysis calculated a clonal expansion index for each public chain from normalized within-repertoire ranks of inferred template counts. Generation probabilities in a later analysis came from a VDJ recombination model fitted to out-of-frame rearrangements, and those results were checked against IGoR. A later analysis scored TCR-TCR, TCR-HLA and TCR-CMV co-occurrence with hypergeometric tests, applying a repertoire-size bias correction to TCR pairs. A later analysis estimated false discovery rates by permuting HLA or CMV assignments 20 times. In a later analysis, co-occurring TCRs were grouped using DBSCAN, with TCRdist sequence similarity added in when clustering inside HLA-allele-positive subsets. For co-occurrence clustering, repertoires with fewer than 30,000 or more than 120,000 public chains were excluded, along with four to six repertoires with anomalous nucleotide sharing. TCRdb re-hosts the immuneACCESS table, in-frame sequences only. Its copies lack some clones; in the studies checked, an unresolved V gene accounts for under half of them, and the cause for the rest is not known. V and J calls and clone size are as listed in that table; D and trimming were resolved from the DNA. Across this sample there are 180,000 or so clones, with 75% to 90% seen only once. Together, the top ten hold approximately 6.5% of the sample.

In regard to this clone: Its cognate antigen has yet to be identified. No base-level quality is on record; no much larger clone is a single base apart.

Clipping removes 5 bases from V and 4 bases from J, with 15 as the unmatched junction base count. Looking up the germline V gene (reference sequence) yields CDR1 SEHNR and CDR2 FQNEAQ. Inclusive of the bounding cysteine and phenylalanine, the CDR3 is 18 residues long. The read is trimmed to its CDR3 DNA, 54 bases read in frame from base 1. The cohort was made up of about 610 healthy bone marrow donors. At the time of sampling, every cohort member was nominally healthy, though immune exposures that went unrecorded were likely present. The donor tested CMV seropositive, placing the donor among the 290 or so seropositive members of the cohort. A peripheral blood sample was collected from each donor, and TCR beta sequencing was performed on peripheral blood mononuclear cells. The Qiagen DNeasy Blood Extraction Kit was used to extract genomic DNA from the blood cell samples.

This clonotype originated in a woman between 50 and 59 years old in good health and CMV-seropositive. Sequencing was performed on PBMCs. The chain uses TRBV7-9 and TRBJ2-2; TRBD2 lines up with 8 middle nucleotides. CDR3 region: CASSPLAGGAPGTGELFF. The nucleotide sequence reads TGTGCCAGCAGCCCCCTGGCGGGAGGAGCCCCCGGCACCGGGGAGCTGTTTTTT.